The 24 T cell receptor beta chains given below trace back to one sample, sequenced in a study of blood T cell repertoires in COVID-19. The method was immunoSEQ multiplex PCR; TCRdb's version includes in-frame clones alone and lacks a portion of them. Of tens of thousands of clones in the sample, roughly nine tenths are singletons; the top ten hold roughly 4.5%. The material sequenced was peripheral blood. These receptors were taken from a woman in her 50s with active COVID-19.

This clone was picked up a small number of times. The CDR3 region is CASSSGTGGGEQYF. The DNA for the CDR3 is TGCGCCAGCAGCTCCGGGACAGGGGGCGGCGAGCAGTACTTC. This chain joins TRBV5-1 and TRBJ2-7; 12 positions agree with TRBD1. J was trimmed by 6 bases and V by 3 bases; bases with no gene match: 4. Germline CDR1 and CDR2: SGHRS and YFSETQ. CDR3 length: 14 amino acids.

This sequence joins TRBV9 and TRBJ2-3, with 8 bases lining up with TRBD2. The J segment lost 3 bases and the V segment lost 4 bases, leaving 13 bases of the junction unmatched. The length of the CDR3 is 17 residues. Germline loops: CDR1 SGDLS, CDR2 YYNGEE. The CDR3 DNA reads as TGTGCCAGCAGCCCAGTCCCGGGAGGGCCCAAAACAGATACGCAGTATTTT. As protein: CASSPVPGGPKTDTQYF.

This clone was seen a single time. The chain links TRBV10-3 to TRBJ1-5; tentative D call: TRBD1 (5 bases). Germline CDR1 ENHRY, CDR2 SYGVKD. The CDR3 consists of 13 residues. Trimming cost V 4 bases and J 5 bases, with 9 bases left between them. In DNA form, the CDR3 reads TGTGCCATCAGTGGACAGATCGATCAGCCCCAGCATTTT. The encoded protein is CAISGQIDQPQHF.

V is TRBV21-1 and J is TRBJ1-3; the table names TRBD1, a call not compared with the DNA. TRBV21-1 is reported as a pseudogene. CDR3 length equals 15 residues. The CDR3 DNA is TGTGCCAGCATGTTGAGTGGGCGCGCTGGAAACACCATATATTTT. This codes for CASMLSGRAGNTIYF.

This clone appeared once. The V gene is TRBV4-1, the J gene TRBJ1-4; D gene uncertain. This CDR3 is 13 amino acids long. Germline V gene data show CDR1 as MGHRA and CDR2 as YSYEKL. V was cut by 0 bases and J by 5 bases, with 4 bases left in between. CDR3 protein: CASSQDQNEKLFF. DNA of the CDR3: TGCGCCAGCAGCCAAGATCAGAATGAAAAACTGTTTTTT.

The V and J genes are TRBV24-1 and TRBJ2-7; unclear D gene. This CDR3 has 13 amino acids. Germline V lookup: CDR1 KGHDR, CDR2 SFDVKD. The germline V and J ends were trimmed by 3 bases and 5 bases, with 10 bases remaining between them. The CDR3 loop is CATSDPLQNEQYF. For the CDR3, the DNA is TGTGCCACCAGTGATCCCCTCCAGAACGAGCAGTACTTC.

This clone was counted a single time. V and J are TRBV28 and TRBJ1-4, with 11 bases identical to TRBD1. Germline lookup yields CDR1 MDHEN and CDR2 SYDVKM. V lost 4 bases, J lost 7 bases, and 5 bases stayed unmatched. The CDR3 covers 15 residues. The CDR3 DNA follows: TGTGCCAGCAGTTACACCGGGACAGGGGGTGAAAAACTGTTTTTT. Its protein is CASSYTGTGGEKLFF.

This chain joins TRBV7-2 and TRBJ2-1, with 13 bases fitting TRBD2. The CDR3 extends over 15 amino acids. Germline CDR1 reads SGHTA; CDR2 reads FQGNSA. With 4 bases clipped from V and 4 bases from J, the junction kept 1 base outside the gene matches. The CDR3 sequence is CASSWTSGSYNEQFF. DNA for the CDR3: TGTGCCAGCAGCTGGACTAGCGGGAGTTACAATGAGCAGTTCTTC.

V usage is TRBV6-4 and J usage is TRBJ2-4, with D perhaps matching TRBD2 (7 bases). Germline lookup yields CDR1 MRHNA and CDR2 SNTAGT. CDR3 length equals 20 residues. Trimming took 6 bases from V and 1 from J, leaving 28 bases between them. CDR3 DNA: TGTGCCAGCAGCGGAAAACAGTTGGCGGGGGCGGGAGCGGCCAAAAACATTCAGTACTTC. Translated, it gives CASSGKQLAGAGAAKNIQYF.

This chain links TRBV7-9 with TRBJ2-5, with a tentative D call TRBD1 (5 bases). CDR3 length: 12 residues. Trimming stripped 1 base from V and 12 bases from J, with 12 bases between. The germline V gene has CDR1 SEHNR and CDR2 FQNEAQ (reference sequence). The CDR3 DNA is TGTGCCAGCAGCTTAGAGGGGAATAGAGAGTACTTC. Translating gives CASSLEGNREYF.

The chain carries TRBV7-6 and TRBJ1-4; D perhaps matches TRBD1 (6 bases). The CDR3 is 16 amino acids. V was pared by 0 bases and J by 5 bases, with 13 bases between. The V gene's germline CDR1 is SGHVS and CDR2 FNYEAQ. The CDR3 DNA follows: TGTGCCAGCAGCTTAGCGTCGGCAGGGGCAAATGAAAAACTGTTTTTT. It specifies CASSLASAGANEKLFF.

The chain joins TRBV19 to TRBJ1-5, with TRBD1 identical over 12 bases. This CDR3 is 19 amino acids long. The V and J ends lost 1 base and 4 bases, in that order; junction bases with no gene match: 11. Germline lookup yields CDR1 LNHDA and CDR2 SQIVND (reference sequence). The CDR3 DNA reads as TGTGCCAGTAGTATAGGGGTCGGGACAGGGGGCGCGGGTAATCAGCCCCAGCATTTT. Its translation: CASSIGVGTGGAGNQPQHF.

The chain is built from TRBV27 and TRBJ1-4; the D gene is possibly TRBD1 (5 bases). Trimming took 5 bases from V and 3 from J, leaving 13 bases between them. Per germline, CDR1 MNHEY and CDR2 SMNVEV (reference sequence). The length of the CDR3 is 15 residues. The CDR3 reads CASSPQGLANEKLFF. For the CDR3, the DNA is TGTGCCAGCAGTCCCCAGGGATTAGCTAATGAAAAACTGTTTTTT.

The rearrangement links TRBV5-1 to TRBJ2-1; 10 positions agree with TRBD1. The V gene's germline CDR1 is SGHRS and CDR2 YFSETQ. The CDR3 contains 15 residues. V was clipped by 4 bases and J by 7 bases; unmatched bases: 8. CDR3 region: CASSPGDRGGNEQFF. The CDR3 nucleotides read TGCGCCAGCAGCCCGGGGGACAGGGGAGGGAATGAGCAGTTCTTC.

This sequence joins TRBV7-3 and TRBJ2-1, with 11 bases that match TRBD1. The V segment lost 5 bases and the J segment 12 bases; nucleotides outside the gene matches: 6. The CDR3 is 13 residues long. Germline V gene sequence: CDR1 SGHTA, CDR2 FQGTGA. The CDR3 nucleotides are TGTGCCAGCAGCCCAGCAGGGACAGGGGGGCAGTTCTTC. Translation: CASSPAGTGGQFF. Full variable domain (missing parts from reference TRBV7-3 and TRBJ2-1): GAGVSQTPSNKVTEKGKYVELRCDPISGHTALYWYRQSLGQGPEFLIYFQGTGAADDSGLPNDRFFAVRPEGSVSTLKIQRTERGDSAVYLCASSPAGTGGQFFGPGTRLTVL.

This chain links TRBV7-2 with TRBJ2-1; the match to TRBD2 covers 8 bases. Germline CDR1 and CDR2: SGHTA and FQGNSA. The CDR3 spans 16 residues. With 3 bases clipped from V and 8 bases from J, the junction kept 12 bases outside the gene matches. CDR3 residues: CASSLGGVAGLDEQFF. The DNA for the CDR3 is TGTGCCAGCAGCTTGGGGGGGGTAGCGGGACTGGATGAGCAGTTCTTC. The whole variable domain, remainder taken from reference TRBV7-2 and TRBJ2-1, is GAGVSQSPSNKVTEKGKDVELRCDPISGHTALYWYRQSLGQGLEFLIYFQGNSAPDKSGLPSDRFSAERTGGSVSTLTIQRTQQEDSAVYLCASSLGGVAGLDEQFFGPGTRLTVL.

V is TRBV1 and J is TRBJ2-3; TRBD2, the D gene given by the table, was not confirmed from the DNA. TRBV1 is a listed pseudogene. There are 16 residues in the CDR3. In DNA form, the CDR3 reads TGCACCAGCAACAAGCGGGAGGCCGGGATGTCAGATACGCAGTATTTT. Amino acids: CTSNKREAGMSDTQYF.

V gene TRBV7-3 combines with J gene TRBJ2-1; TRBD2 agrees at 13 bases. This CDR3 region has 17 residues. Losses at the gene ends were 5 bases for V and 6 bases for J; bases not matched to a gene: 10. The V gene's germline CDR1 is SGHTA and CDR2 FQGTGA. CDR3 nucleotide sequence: TGTGCCAGCAGCAATCTCTCGGGACTAGCGGGGATCAATGAGCAGTTCTTC. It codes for CASSNLSGLAGINEQFF. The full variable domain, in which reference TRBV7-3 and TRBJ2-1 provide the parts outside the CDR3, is GAGVSQTPSNKVTEKGKYVELRCDPISGHTALYWYRQSLGQGPEFLIYFQGTGAADDSGLPNDRFFAVRPEGSVSTLKIQRTERGDSAVYLCASSNLSGLAGINEQFFGPGTRLTVL.

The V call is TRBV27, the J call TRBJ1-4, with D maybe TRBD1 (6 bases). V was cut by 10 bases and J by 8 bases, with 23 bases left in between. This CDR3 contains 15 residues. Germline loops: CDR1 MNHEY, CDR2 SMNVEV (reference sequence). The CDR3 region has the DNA TGTGCCATCATGAACAGGGTGGCCCTTTCGGAAAAACTGTTTTTT. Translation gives CAIMNRVALSEKLFF.

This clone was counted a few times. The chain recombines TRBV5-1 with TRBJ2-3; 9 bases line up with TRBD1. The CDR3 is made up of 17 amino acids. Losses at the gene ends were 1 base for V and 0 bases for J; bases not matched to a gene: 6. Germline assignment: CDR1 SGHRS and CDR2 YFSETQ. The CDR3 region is CASSLPQGAASTDTQYF. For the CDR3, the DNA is TGCGCCAGCAGCTTGCCACAGGGGGCCGCTAGCACAGATACGCAGTATTTT.

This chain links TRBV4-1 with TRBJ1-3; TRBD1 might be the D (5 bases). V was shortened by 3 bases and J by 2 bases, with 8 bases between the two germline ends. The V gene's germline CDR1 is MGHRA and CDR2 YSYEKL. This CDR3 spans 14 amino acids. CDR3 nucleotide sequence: TGCGCCAGCAGCCAGCCAGGGACTGGAAACACCATATATTTT. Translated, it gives CASSQPGTGNTIYF.

The CDR3 reads CASIRQGNYGYTF. Here the CDR3 DNA reads TGTGCCAGCATACGACAGGGGAACTATGGCTACACCTTC. This chain links TRBV2 with TRBJ1-2, with 8 bases aligning to TRBD1. The CDR3 consists of 13 residues. Germline V gene data show CDR1 as SNHLY and CDR2 as FYNNEI. The V and J ends lost 7 bases and 2 bases, in that order; junction bases with no gene match: 3.

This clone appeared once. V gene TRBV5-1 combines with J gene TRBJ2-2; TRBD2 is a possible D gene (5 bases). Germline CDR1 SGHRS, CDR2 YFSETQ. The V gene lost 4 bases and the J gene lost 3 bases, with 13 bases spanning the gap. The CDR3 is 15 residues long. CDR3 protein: CASSKAVIDTGELFF. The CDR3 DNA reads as TGCGCCAGCAGCAAAGCGGTAATCGACACCGGGGAGCTGTTTTTT.

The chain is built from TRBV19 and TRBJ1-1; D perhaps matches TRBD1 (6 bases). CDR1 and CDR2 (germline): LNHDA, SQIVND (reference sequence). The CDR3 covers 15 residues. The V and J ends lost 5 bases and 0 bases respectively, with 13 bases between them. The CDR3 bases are TGTGCCAGTAGTGTCCAACAGGGATTGAACACTGAAGCTTTCTTT. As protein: CASSVQQGLNTEAFF.